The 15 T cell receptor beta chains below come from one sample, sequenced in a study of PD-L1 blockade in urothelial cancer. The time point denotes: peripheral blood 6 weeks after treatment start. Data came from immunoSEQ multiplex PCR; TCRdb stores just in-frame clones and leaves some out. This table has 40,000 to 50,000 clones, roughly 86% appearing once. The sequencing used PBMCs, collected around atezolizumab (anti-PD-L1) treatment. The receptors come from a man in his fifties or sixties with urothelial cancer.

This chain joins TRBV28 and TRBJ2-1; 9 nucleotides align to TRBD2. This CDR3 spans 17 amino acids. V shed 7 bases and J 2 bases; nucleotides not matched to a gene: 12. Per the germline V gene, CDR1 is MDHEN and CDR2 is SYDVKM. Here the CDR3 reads CASTTIRSGGTYNEQFF. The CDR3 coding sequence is TGTGCCAGCACCACTATTCGCAGCGGGGGGACCTACAATGAGCAGTTCTTC.

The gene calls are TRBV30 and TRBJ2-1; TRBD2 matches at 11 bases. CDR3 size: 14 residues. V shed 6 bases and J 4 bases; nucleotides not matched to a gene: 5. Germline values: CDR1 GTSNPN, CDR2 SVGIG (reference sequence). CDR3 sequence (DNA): TGTGCCTGTCCCACTAGCGGGAGTTACAATGAGCAGTTCTTC. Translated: CACPTSGSYNEQFF.

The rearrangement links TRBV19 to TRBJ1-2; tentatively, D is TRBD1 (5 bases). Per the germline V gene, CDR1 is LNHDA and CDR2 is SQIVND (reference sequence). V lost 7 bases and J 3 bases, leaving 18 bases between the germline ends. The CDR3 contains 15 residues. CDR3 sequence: CASNRDRAGHYGYTF. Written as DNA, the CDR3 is TGTGCCAGTAATAGAGACCGAGCAGGGCACTATGGCTACACCTTC.

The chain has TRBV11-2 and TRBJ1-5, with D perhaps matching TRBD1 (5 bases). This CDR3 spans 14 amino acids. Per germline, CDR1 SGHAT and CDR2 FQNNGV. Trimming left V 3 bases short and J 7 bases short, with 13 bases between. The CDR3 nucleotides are TGTGCCAGCAGCTTCGACAGTTCAGGACAGCCCCAGCATTTT. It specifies CASSFDSSGQPQHF.

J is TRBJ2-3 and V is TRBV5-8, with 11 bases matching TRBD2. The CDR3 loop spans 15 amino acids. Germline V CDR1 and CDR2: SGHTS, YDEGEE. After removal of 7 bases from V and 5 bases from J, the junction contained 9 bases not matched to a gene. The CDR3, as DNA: TGTGCCAGCCATACTAGCGGGAGAAAGAGAGATACGCAGTATTTT. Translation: CASHTSGRKRDTQYF.

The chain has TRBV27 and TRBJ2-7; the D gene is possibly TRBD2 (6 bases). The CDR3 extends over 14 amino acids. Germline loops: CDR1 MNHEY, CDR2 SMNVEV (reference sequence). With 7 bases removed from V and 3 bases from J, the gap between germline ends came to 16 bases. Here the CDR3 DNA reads TGTGCCAGCACCCCCGGACGGGGGTACTACGAGCAGTACTTC. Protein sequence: CASTPGRGYYEQYF.

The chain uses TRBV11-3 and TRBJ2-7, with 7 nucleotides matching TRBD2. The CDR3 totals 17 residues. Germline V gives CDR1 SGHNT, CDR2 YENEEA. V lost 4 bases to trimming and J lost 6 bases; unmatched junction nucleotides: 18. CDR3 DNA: TGTGCCAGCAGCTCTACTCTCGCTAGCGGTGGGCCTACCGAGCAGTACTTC. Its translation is CASSSTLASGGPTEQYF.

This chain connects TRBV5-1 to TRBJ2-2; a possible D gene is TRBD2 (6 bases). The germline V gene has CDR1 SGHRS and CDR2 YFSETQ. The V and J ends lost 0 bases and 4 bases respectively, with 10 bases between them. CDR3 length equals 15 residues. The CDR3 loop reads CASSLEGLPTGELFF. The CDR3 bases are TGCGCCAGCAGCTTGGAAGGACTACCCACCGGGGAGCTGTTTTTT.

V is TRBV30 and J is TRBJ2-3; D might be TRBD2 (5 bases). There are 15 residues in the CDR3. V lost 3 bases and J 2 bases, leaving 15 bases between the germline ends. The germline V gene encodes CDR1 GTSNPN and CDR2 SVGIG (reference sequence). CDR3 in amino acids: CAWRPGLGYTDTQYF. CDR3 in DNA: TGTGCCTGGAGGCCCGGACTGGGATACACAGATACGCAGTATTTT.

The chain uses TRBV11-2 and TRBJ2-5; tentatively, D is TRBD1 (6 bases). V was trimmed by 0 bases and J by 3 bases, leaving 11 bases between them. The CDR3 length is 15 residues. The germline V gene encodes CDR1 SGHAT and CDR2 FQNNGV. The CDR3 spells CASSLDPYREETQYF. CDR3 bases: TGTGCCAGCAGCTTAGACCCGTACAGGGAAGAGACCCAGTACTTC.

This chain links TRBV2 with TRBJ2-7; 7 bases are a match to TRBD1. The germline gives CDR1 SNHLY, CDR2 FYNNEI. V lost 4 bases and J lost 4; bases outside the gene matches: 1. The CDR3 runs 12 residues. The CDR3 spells CASSGQGYEQYF. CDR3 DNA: TGTGCCAGCAGTGGACAGGGATACGAGCAGTACTTC.

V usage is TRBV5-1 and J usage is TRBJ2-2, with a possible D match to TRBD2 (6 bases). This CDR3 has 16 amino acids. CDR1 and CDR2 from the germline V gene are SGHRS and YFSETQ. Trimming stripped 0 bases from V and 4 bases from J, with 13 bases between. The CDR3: CASSLARDGSTGELFF. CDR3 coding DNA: TGCGCCAGCAGCTTGGCTAGGGACGGGAGCACCGGGGAGCTGTTTTTT.

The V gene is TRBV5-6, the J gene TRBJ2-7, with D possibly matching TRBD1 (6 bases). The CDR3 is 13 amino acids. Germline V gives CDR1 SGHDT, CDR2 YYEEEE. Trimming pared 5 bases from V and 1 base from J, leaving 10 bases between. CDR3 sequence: CASRPTGSYEQYF. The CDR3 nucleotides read TGTGCCAGCAGACCGACAGGTTCCTACGAGCAGTACTTC.

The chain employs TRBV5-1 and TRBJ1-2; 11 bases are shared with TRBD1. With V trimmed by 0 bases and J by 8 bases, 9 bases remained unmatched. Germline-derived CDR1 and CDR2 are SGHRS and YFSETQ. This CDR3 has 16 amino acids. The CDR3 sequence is CASSLETVDRGRGYTF. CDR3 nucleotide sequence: TGCGCCAGCAGCTTGGAAACGGTGGACAGGGGGCGAGGCTACACCTTC.

CDR3 region: CARPSGGVEDTQYF. In nucleotides, the CDR3 is TGTGCCAGACCCAGCGGGGGAGTCGAAGATACGCAGTATTTT. The chain recombines TRBV2 with TRBJ2-3; TRBD2 matches 8 bases. The length of the CDR3 is 14 residues. The germline V gene has CDR1 SNHLY and CDR2 FYNNEI. V trimming: 9 bases; J trimming: 5 bases; junction bases outside the gene matches: 10.